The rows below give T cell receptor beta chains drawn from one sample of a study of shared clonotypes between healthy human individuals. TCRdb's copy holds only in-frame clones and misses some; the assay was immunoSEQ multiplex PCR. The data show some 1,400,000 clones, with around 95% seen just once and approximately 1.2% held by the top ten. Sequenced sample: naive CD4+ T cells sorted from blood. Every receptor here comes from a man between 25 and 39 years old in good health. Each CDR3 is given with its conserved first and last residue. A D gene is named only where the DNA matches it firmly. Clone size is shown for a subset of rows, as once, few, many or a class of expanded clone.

CDR3aa: CASSEWPGGPLNTEAFF
CDR3nt: TGTGCCAGCAGTGAGTGGCCCGGGGGACCCCTGAACACTGAAGCTTTCTTT
v_gene: TRBV6-1
d_gene: .
abundance: .
j_gene: TRBJ1-1

CDR3aa: CASSLGGGGRPGTDTQYF
CDR3nt: TGTGCCAGCAGCCTAGGTGGTGGCGGGAGGCCCGGCACAGATACGCAGTATTTT
v_gene: TRBV7-2
d_gene: TRBD2
abundance: .
j_gene: TRBJ2-3

CDR3aa: CASSLRAGTDTQYF
CDR3nt: TGTGCCAGCAGCCTGCGGGCGGGCACAGATACGCAGTATTTT
v_gene: TRBV6-5
d_gene: .
abundance: .
j_gene: TRBJ2-3

CDR3aa: CASSSGTGGDTGELFF
CDR3nt: TGTGCCAGCAGCTCTGGGACAGGTGGGGACACCGGGGAGCTGTTTTTT
v_gene: TRBV7-7
d_gene: TRBD1
abundance: .
j_gene: TRBJ2-2

CDR3aa: CASSDRGRTSEAFF
CDR3nt: TGTGCCAGCAGCGATAGGGGGCGAACTTCTGAAGCTTTCTTT
v_gene: TRBV7-6
d_gene: TRBD1
abundance: .
j_gene: TRBJ1-1

CDR3aa: CASSLVGLNEKLFF
CDR3nt: TGCGCCAGCAGCTTGGTCGGGCTTAATGAAAAACTGTTTTTT
v_gene: TRBV5-1
d_gene: .
abundance: .
j_gene: TRBJ1-4

CDR3aa: CASSSTGIEYTEAFF
CDR3nt: TGTGCCAGCAGTTCGACAGGGATAGAGTACACTGAAGCTTTCTTT
v_gene: TRBV28
d_gene: TRBD1
abundance: .
j_gene: TRBJ1-1

CDR3aa: CASSLRAQVETQYF
CDR3nt: TGTGCCAGCAGCTTGAGGGCCCAAGTAGAGACCCAGTACTTC
v_gene: TRBV5-5
d_gene: .
abundance: .
j_gene: TRBJ2-5

CDR3aa: CAIRGGNTGELFF
CDR3nt: TGTGCCATCCGTGGGGGAAACACCGGGGAGCTGTTTTTT
v_gene: TRBV10-3
d_gene: .
abundance: .
j_gene: TRBJ2-2

CDR3aa: CASSPRGFDYGYTF
CDR3nt: TGTGCCAGCAGCCCCAGGGGGTTTGACTATGGCTACACCTTC
v_gene: TRBV7-2
d_gene: TRBD1
abundance: .
j_gene: TRBJ1-2

CDR3aa: CASTQLLVSGQYF
CDR3nt: TGTGCCAGCACCCAGCTTTTGGTCAGCGGGCAGTACTTC
v_gene: TRBV5-8
d_gene: .
abundance: .
j_gene: TRBJ2-7

CDR3aa: CASSRTDYEQFF
CDR3nt: TGTGCCAGCAGTCGGACAGACTATGAGCAGTTCTTC
v_gene: TRBV6-1
d_gene: .
abundance: .
j_gene: TRBJ2-1

CDR3aa: CASSPSQSAYEQYF
CDR3nt: TGTGCCAGCTCACCATCGCAGTCCGCCTACGAGCAGTACTTC
v_gene: TRBV18
d_gene: .
abundance: .
j_gene: TRBJ2-7

CDR3aa: CASSNRGGNTEAFF
CDR3nt: TGTGCCAGTAGTAACAGGGGTGGGAACACTGAAGCTTTCTTT
v_gene: TRBV19
d_gene: TRBD1
abundance: .
j_gene: TRBJ1-1

CDR3aa: CASSHRLGDNQPQHF
CDR3nt: TGCGCCAGCAGCCACAGGTTGGGGGATAATCAGCCCCAGCATTTT
v_gene: TRBV4-1
d_gene: .
abundance: .
j_gene: TRBJ1-5

CDR3aa: CASSRTGGNQPQHF
CDR3nt: TGTGCCAGCAGCCGTACAGGGGGCAATCAGCCCCAGCATTTT
v_gene: TRBV7-9
d_gene: TRBD1
abundance: .
j_gene: TRBJ1-5

CDR3aa: CASSFVGTSGTDTQYF
CDR3nt: TGCGCCAGCAGCTTCGTAGGGACTAGCGGCACAGATACGCAGTATTTT
v_gene: TRBV5-1
d_gene: TRBD2
abundance: .
j_gene: TRBJ2-3

CDR3aa: CASSLTGHPNQPQHF
CDR3nt: TGTGCCAGCAGCTTGACAGGGCATCCAAATCAGCCCCAGCATTTT
v_gene: TRBV5-6
d_gene: .
abundance: .
j_gene: TRBJ1-5

CDR3aa: CASSSLGPEQFF
CDR3nt: TGTGCCAGCAGCTCCCTGGGCCCTGAGCAGTTCTTC
v_gene: TRBV5-8
d_gene: .
abundance: .
j_gene: TRBJ2-1

CDR3aa: CASSAGQLYTDTQYF
CDR3nt: TGTGCCAGCAGCGCAGGACAGTTATACACAGATACGCAGTATTTT
v_gene: TRBV9
d_gene: .
abundance: .
j_gene: TRBJ2-3

CDR3aa: CASSPSTILNYGYTF
CDR3nt: TGTGCCAGCAGCCCATCTACGATACTCAACTATGGCTACACCTTC
v_gene: TRBV11-2
d_gene: .
abundance: .
j_gene: TRBJ1-2

CDR3aa: CASSREGAGGNQPQHF
CDR3nt: TGTGCCAGTAGCAGGGAGGGGGCTGGAGGCAATCAGCCCCAGCATTTT
v_gene: TRBV19
d_gene: TRBD1
abundance: .
j_gene: TRBJ1-5

CDR3aa: CASSPSWGDDQPQHF
CDR3nt: TGTGCCAGCAGCCCAAGTTGGGGGGACGATCAGCCCCAGCATTTT
v_gene: TRBV9
d_gene: .
abundance: .
j_gene: TRBJ1-5

CDR3aa: CASSFGTGEETQYF
CDR3nt: TGTGCCAGCAGCTTCGGGACCGGGGAAGAGACCCAGTACTTC
v_gene: TRBV7-9
d_gene: .
abundance: .
j_gene: TRBJ2-5

CDR3aa: CASSFTGDTFTGELFF
CDR3nt: TGCGCCAGCAGCTTTACAGGGGATACTTTCACCGGGGAGCTGTTTTTT
v_gene: TRBV5-1
d_gene: TRBD1
abundance: .
j_gene: TRBJ2-2

CDR3aa: CASSYTTNSEQYF
CDR3nt: TGTGCCAGCAGCTATACGACTAACTCCGAGCAGTACTTC
v_gene: TRBV7-6
d_gene: .
abundance: .
j_gene: TRBJ2-7

CDR3aa: CASSPLTQGNGEQYF
CDR3nt: TGTGCCAGCTCACCCCTTACACAAGGAAATGGTGAGCAGTACTTC
v_gene: TRBV18
d_gene: .
abundance: .
j_gene: TRBJ2-7

CDR3aa: CASSGAVGRAYNEQFF
CDR3nt: TGTGCCAGCAGCGGGGCGGTGGGGCGGGCCTACAATGAGCAGTTCTTC
v_gene: TRBV5-4
d_gene: .
abundance: .
j_gene: TRBJ2-1

CDR3aa: CASNARGEVNTDTQYF
CDR3nt: TGCGCCAGCAATGCCCGCGGGGAGGTAAACACAGATACGCAGTATTTT
v_gene: TRBV5-1
d_gene: .
abundance: .
j_gene: TRBJ2-3

CDR3aa: CSAWTGGMSTGNTIYF
CDR3nt: TGCAGCGCCTGGACAGGGGGCATGTCTACTGGAAACACCATATATTTT
v_gene: TRBV29-1
d_gene: TRBD1
abundance: .
j_gene: TRBJ1-3

CDR3aa: CASGMTGTPGGYTF
CDR3nt: TGTGCCAGCGGGATGACCGGGACACCGGGGGGCTACACCTTC
v_gene: TRBV7-2
d_gene: .
abundance: .
j_gene: TRBJ1-2

CDR3aa: CASSLRTEETQYF
CDR3nt: TGCGCCAGCAGCCTCCGGACGGAAGAGACCCAGTACTTC
v_gene: TRBV5-1
d_gene: .
abundance: .
j_gene: TRBJ2-5

CDR3aa: CASSYLKGTYNEQFF
CDR3nt: TGTGCCAGCAGTTACTTGAAGGGCACTTACAATGAGCAGTTCTTC
v_gene: TRBV6-6
d_gene: .
abundance: .
j_gene: TRBJ2-1

CDR3aa: CASSSGTGDTGELFF
CDR3nt: TGCGCCAGCAGCTCCGGGACAGGGGACACCGGGGAGCTGTTTTTT
v_gene: TRBV5-1
d_gene: TRBD1
abundance: .
j_gene: TRBJ2-2

CDR3aa: CASAVWENTGELFF
CDR3nt: TGTGCCAGCGCAGTGTGGGAGAACACCGGGGAGCTGTTTTTT
v_gene: TRBV2
d_gene: .
abundance: .
j_gene: TRBJ2-2

CDR3aa: CASSLSPGLETQYF
CDR3nt: TGTGCCAGCAGTTTATCCCCAGGGTTGGAGACCCAGTACTTC
v_gene: TRBV28
d_gene: .
abundance: .
j_gene: TRBJ2-5

CDR3aa: CASSPGTGYGYGYTF
CDR3nt: TGTGCCAGCAGTCCCGGGACAGGGTACGGCTATGGCTACACCTTC
v_gene: TRBV27
d_gene: TRBD1
abundance: .
j_gene: TRBJ1-2

CDR3aa: CASSLLLASYNEQFF
CDR3nt: TGTGCCAGCAGCTTATTACTAGCTTCCTACAATGAGCAGTTCTTC
v_gene: TRBV7-3
d_gene: .
abundance: .
j_gene: TRBJ2-1

CDR3aa: CASSQEVGRVNTEAFF
CDR3nt: TGTGCCAGCAGCCAAGAAGTGGGACGGGTGAACACTGAAGCTTTCTTT
v_gene: TRBV14
d_gene: .
abundance: .
j_gene: TRBJ1-1

CDR3aa: CASSLYPPGPSTDTQYF
CDR3nt: TGTGCCAGCAGCTTATATCCCCCTGGACCTAGCACAGATACGCAGTATTTT
v_gene: TRBV7-3
d_gene: .
abundance: .
j_gene: TRBJ2-3

CDR3aa: CASSLWGNEQFF
CDR3nt: TGTGCCAGCAGTTTATGGGGCAATGAGCAGTTCTTC
v_gene: TRBV28
d_gene: .
abundance: .
j_gene: TRBJ2-1

CDR3aa: CASSPNAGGGNQPQHF
CDR3nt: TGTGCCAGCTCACCGAACGCGGGCGGGGGCAATCAGCCCCAGCATTTT
v_gene: TRBV18
d_gene: .
abundance: once
j_gene: TRBJ1-5

CDR3aa: CASSQGTGVTYEQYF
CDR3nt: TGCGCCAGCAGCCAGGGGACAGGGGTGACCTACGAGCAGTACTTC
v_gene: TRBV5-1
d_gene: TRBD1
abundance: .
j_gene: TRBJ2-7

CDR3aa: CASSSPRAGYTF
CDR3nt: TGTGCCAGCAGTTCACCCAGGGCTGGCTACACCTTC
v_gene: TRBV6-1
d_gene: .
abundance: .
j_gene: TRBJ1-2

CDR3aa: CASSRGLAGAYNEQFF
CDR3nt: TGTGCCAGCAGCCGGGGACTAGCGGGAGCCTACAATGAGCAGTTCTTC
v_gene: TRBV7-2
d_gene: TRBD2
abundance: .
j_gene: TRBJ2-1